These 30 T cell receptor beta chains were sequenced from one sample in a study of blood T cell repertoires in COVID-19. Using immunoSEQ multiplex PCR, the repertoire was profiled, and TCRdb retains in-frame clones only, with some absent. The profile shows 220,000 or so clones, roughly 83% of them singletons. The specimen sequenced was PBMCs or T cells enriched from blood (not recorded which). The receptors were sampled from a woman in her thirties or forties with acute COVID-19.

The V gene is TRBV18, the J gene TRBJ2-3; maybe TRBD2 (9 bases). Germline assignment: CDR1 KGHSH and CDR2 LQKENI. The CDR3 is 16 amino acids. V gave up 2 bases and J gave up 5 bases, with 17 bases separating them. The CDR3 DNA sequence: TGTGCCAGCTCACCAAGAGCGGGAGGACAGGGAGATACGCAGTATTTT. As protein: CASSPRAGGQGDTQYF.

CDR3 region: CASSLRLAGSDTQYF. In DNA form, the CDR3 reads TGTGCCAGCAGTTTGCGACTAGCGGGGTCTGATACGCAGTATTTT. The rearrangement joins TRBV27 to TRBJ2-3; TRBD2 aligns across 11 bases. Germline CDR1 and CDR2: MNHEY and SMNVEV (reference sequence). The CDR3 contains 15 residues. Losses at the gene ends were 3 bases for V and 6 bases for J; bases not matched to a gene: 5.

The V and J genes are TRBV5-1 and TRBJ2-5, with D tentatively TRBD1 (6 bases). This CDR3 region has 14 residues. Per germline, CDR1 SGHRS and CDR2 YFSETQ. V was pared by 3 bases and J by 4 bases, with 13 bases between. The CDR3: CASSYTGLGETQYF. Here the CDR3 DNA reads TGCGCCAGCAGCTATACAGGGTTAGGAGAGACCCAGTACTTC.

This chain joins TRBV5-5 and TRBJ1-6; 9 nucleotides align to TRBD1. CDR3 length: 15 amino acids. Germline lookup yields CDR1 SGHKS and CDR2 YYEKEE (reference sequence). J was trimmed by 7 bases and V by 0 bases; bases with no gene match: 2. CDR3: CASSLAGTGNSPLHF. CDR3 sequence (DNA): TGTGCCAGCAGCTTGGCCGGGACAGGGAATTCACCCCTCCACTTT.

The chain couples TRBV30 to TRBJ1-1, with a weak D call TRBD1 (6 bases). Trimming stripped 4 bases from V and 10 bases from J, with 19 bases between. CDR1 is GTSNPN, CDR2 SVGIG, per germline (reference sequence). This CDR3 is built from 13 residues. CDR3 in DNA: TGTGCCTGGATGGTTTTTCAGGGGTGGGGAGCTTTCTTT. Translated: CAWMVFQGWGAFF.

The V gene is TRBV18, the J gene TRBJ1-1; TRBD1 is a possible D gene (6 bases). In germline, CDR1 is KGHSH, CDR2 LQKENI. The ends were cut back, 2 bases at V and 4 bases at J, with 8 bases in the middle. This CDR3 is built from 13 residues. CDR3 nucleotides: TGTGCCAGCTCACCAGGCAGGGGCACTGAAGCTTTCTTT. This gives the protein CASSPGRGTEAFF.

The rearrangement links TRBV2 to TRBJ2-5; 7 bases line up with TRBD2. CDR1 SNHLY and CDR2 FYNNEI come from the germline V gene. V gave up 10 bases and J gave up 5 bases; unmatched junction bases: 7. This CDR3 spans 12 amino acids. The DNA for the CDR3 is TGTGCCACCACGGGGGGAGGGGAGACCCAGTACTTC. Protein sequence: CATTGGGETQYF. The full variable domain, in which reference TRBV2 and TRBJ2-5 provide the parts outside the CDR3, is EPEVTQTPSHQVTQMGQEVILRCVPISNHLYFYWYRQILGQKVEFLVSFYNNEISEKSEIFDDQFSVERPDGSNFTLKIRSTKLEDSAMYFCATTGGGETQYFGPGTRLLVL.

This rearrangement joins TRBV5-1 to TRBJ2-2; 8 positions agree with TRBD2. Germline assignment: CDR1 SGHRS and CDR2 YFSETQ. J was trimmed by 5 bases and V by 5 bases; bases with no gene match: 8. The CDR3 runs to 15 residues. CDR3 coding DNA: TGCGCCAGCAGTACCAGCGGGAGAGATACCGGGGAGCTGTTTTTT. Translating it yields CASSTSGRDTGELFF. Full variable domain (rest looked up from reference TRBV5-1 and TRBJ2-2): KAGVTQTPRYLIKTRGQQVTLSCSPISGHRSVSWYQQTPGQGLQFLFEYFSETQRNKGNFPGRFSGRQFSNSRSEMNVSTLELGDSALYLCASSTSGRDTGELFFGEGSRLTVL.

This clone was observed a few times. The chain is built from TRBV6-1 and TRBJ2-3; 9 bases line up with TRBD2. The CDR3 totals 15 residues. CDR1 and CDR2 (germline): MNHNS, SASEGT. V shed 1 base and J 1 base; nucleotides not matched to a gene: 0. Written as DNA, the CDR3 is TGTGCCAGCAGTGAAGTAGCGGGGGGCACAGATACGCAGTATTTT. Translation: CASSEVAGGTDTQYF.

V gene TRBV9 combines with J gene TRBJ1-6; D gene unclear. Germline CDR1 and CDR2: SGDLS and YYNGEE. Between the trimmed V and J ends, which lost 4 bases and 13 bases, there was a span of 15 bases. This CDR3 comprises 13 residues. This chain's CDR3 is CASSSTGVGPLHF. As DNA, the CDR3 is TGTGCCAGCAGCAGCACCGGGGTTGGGCCCCTCCACTTT. Supplemented by reference TRBV9 and TRBJ1-6, the full variable domain reads DSGVTQTPKHLITATGQRVTLRCSPRSGDLSVYWYQQSLDQGLQFLIQYYNGEERAKGNILERFSAQQFPDLHSELNLSSLELGDSALYFCASSSTGVGPLHFGNGTRLTVT.

The chain employs TRBV5-4 and TRBJ1-1; TRBD1 is a possible D gene (5 bases). Germline loops: CDR1 SGHNT, CDR2 YYREEE (reference sequence). This CDR3 comprises 14 residues. V was cut by 3 bases and J by 4 bases, with 13 bases left in between. The CDR3 nucleotides read TGTGCCAGCAGCTCCCCCCTGGGGCTCACTGAAGCTTTCTTT. Protein product: CASSSPLGLTEAFF.

This chain joins TRBV3-1 (or the pseudogene TRBV3-2) and TRBJ1-1; maybe TRBD1 (5 bases). This CDR3 contains 12 residues. Trimming took off 3 bases at V and 9 bases at J, with 11 bases between the two ends. Germline V CDR1 and CDR2: LGHDT, YNNKEL (reference sequence). The CDR3 here is CASSHLRAQAFF. CDR3 bases: TGTGCCAGCAGCCACCTCAGGGCCCAAGCTTTCTTT.

The J gene is TRBJ2-7, the V gene TRBV7-2, with 7 bases matching TRBD2. CDR3 length: 16 amino acids. J was trimmed by 5 bases and V by 2 bases; bases with no gene match: 12. In germline, CDR1 is SGHTA, CDR2 FQGNSA. DNA of the CDR3: TGTGCCAGCAGCTTACAGAACAGCGGGGTATTGCACGAGCAGTACTTC. It encodes CASSLQNSGVLHEQYF. Using reference TRBV7-2 and TRBJ2-7 for the parts outside the CDR3, the full variable domain is GAGVSQSPSNKVTEKGKDVELRCDPISGHTALYWYRQSLGQGLEFLIYFQGNSAPDKSGLPSDRFSAERTGGSVSTLTIQRTQQEDSAVYLCASSLQNSGVLHEQYFGPGTRLTVT.

The chain is built from TRBV19 and TRBJ2-7; a possible D gene is TRBD2 (6 bases). V lost 4 bases and J lost 2, with 9 bases in between. This CDR3 is built from 13 residues. The germline CDR1 and CDR2 sequences are LNHDA and SQIVND (reference sequence). In DNA, the CDR3 is TGTGCCAGTAGTACCGGGACTCCCTACGAGCAGTACTTC. It is translated as CASSTGTPYEQYF. Full variable domain (rest looked up from reference TRBV19 and TRBJ2-7): DGGITQSPKYLFRKEGQNVTLSCEQNLNHDAMYWYRQDPGQGLRLIYYSQIVNDFQKGDIAEGYSVSREKKESFPLTVTSAQKNPTAFYLCASSTGTPYEQYFGPGTRLTVT.

The rearrangement joins TRBV19 to TRBJ1-6, with D uncertain. The V end was cut by 4 bases, the J end by 7 bases, with 20 bases between. Germline V gene data show CDR1 as LNHDA and CDR2 as SQIVND (reference sequence). The CDR3 loop spans 17 amino acids. The CDR3 region is CASSTTWAGTKNSPLHF. The DNA for the CDR3 is TGTGCCAGTAGTACCACCTGGGCGGGTACGAAAAATTCACCCCTCCACTTT.

The chain is built from TRBV5-6 and TRBJ1-6; TRBD1 matches at 9 bases. V dropped 5 bases and J dropped 6; count of bases not matched to a gene: 6. CDR3 length equals 15 residues. Germline V gives CDR1 SGHDT, CDR2 YYEEEE. CDR3 residues: CASSQPGQGNSPLHF. The CDR3 DNA reads as TGTGCCAGCAGTCAACCGGGACAGGGTAATTCACCCCTCCACTTT.

The sample holds a few counts of this clone. The rearrangement uses TRBV18 and TRBJ2-2; TRBD2 agrees at 13 bases. The CDR3 extends over 16 amino acids. The germline V gene has CDR1 KGHSH and CDR2 LQKENI. V lost 5 bases and J lost 5; bases outside the gene matches: 5. CDR3 sequence reads: CASSSRTSGSTGELFF. The CDR3 region has the DNA TGTGCCAGCTCATCAAGGACTAGCGGGAGTACCGGGGAGCTGTTTTTT.

Note on this clone: Within the sample, other DNA sequences also encode this same CDR3. This sequence joins TRBV24-1 and TRBJ2-7, with 10 nucleotides matching TRBD1. With V trimmed by 5 bases and J by 3 bases, 0 bases remained unmatched. Germline-derived CDR1 and CDR2 are KGHDR and SFDVKD. This CDR3 has 13 amino acids. The CDR3 bases are TGTGCCACCAGTGGGACAGGGGGCTACGAGCAGTACTTC. Translation: CATSGTGGYEQYF.

This chain uses TRBV5-6 with TRBJ2-2; 7 bases are shared with TRBD2. The V and J ends lost 0 bases and 3 bases, in that order; junction bases with no gene match: 5. The CDR3 is 16 residues long. The V gene's germline CDR1 is SGHDT and CDR2 YYEEEE. The CDR3 loop reads CASSLVSGAYTGELFF. DNA of the CDR3: TGTGCCAGCAGCTTGGTGAGCGGGGCTTACACCGGGGAGCTGTTTTTT.

V gene TRBV6-5 combines with J gene TRBJ1-1; 10 bases match TRBD1. With 6 bases clipped from V and 6 bases from J, the junction kept 4 bases outside the gene matches. The germline V gene encodes CDR1 MNHEY and CDR2 SVGAGI. This CDR3 contains 13 residues. The CDR3 loop reads CASSRQGAAEAFF. The CDR3 bases are TGTGCCAGCAGCCGACAGGGGGCCGCTGAAGCTTTCTTT.

The rearrangement joins TRBV18 to TRBJ1-5; 8 nucleotides agree with TRBD1. The CDR3 runs 15 residues. From germline, CDR1 is KGHSH and CDR2 LQKENI. V lost 2 bases and J lost 2; bases outside the gene matches: 2. The DNA for the CDR3 is TGTGCCAGCTCACCAGGACAGGGACGCAATCAGCCCCAGCATTTT. Its protein product is CASSPGQGRNQPQHF.

The chain uses TRBV19 and TRBJ1-1; weak D call: TRBD1 (6 bases). V was cut by 5 bases and J by 4 bases, with 14 bases left in between. CDR3 size: 14 residues. Germline values: CDR1 LNHDA, CDR2 SQIVND (reference sequence). CDR3 sequence (DNA): TGTGCCAGTAGTCCCCCGTCCAGGGGCACTGAAGCTTTCTTT. This sequence encodes CASSPPSRGTEAFF.

In nucleotides, the CDR3 is TGTGCCAGCAGCGAATTCTCTAGCGGGCACTACAATGAGCAGTTCTTC. It translates to CASSEFSSGHYNEQFF. This chain connects TRBV4-2 to TRBJ2-1; 8 nucleotides align to TRBD2. Germline V lookup: CDR1 LGHNA, CDR2 YNFKEQ. CDR3 length: 16 residues. After removal of 5 bases from V and 3 bases from J, the junction contained 9 bases not matched to a gene.

The chain combines TRBV27 with TRBJ2-7; possible D gene TRBD2, 6 bases. Between the trimmed V and J ends, which lost 7 bases and 3 bases, there was a span of 16 bases. Germline loops: CDR1 MNHEY, CDR2 SMNVEV (reference sequence). This CDR3 is built from 14 residues. The CDR3 nucleotides are TGTGCCAGCAAGCCGGGACTCGACGTCTACGAGCAGTACTTC. This encodes CASKPGLDVYEQYF.

The V gene is TRBV6-6, the J gene TRBJ1-2; unclear D gene. The CDR3 loop spans 13 amino acids. Germline CDR1 and CDR2: MNHNY and SVGAGI (reference sequence). V was pared by 7 bases and J by 1 base, with 10 bases between. CDR3 in amino acids: CASTLTVNYGYTF. DNA for the CDR3: TGTGCCAGCACACTTACAGTTAACTATGGCTACACCTTC.

The chain uses TRBV2 and TRBJ1-5, with D possibly matching TRBD1 (5 bases). Per germline, CDR1 SNHLY and CDR2 FYNNEI. Trimming shortened V by 5 bases and J by 6 bases, and 8 bases separated the two germline ends. The CDR3 totals 12 residues. In DNA, the CDR3 is TGTGCCAGCAGTTCTCAGGGTCAGCCCCAGCATTTT. Its translation: CASSSQGQPQHF. Complete variable domain (other parts from reference TRBV2 and TRBJ1-5): EPEVTQTPSHQVTQMGQEVILRCVPISNHLYFYWYRQILGQKVEFLVSFYNNEISEKSEIFDDQFSVERPDGSNFTLKIRSTKLEDSAMYFCASSSQGQPQHFGDGTRLSIL.

The chain employs TRBV12-5 and TRBJ2-1, with 10 bases lining up with TRBD1. Per the germline V gene, CDR1 is LGHNT and CDR2 is FRNRAP. The CDR3 sequence is 16 residues long. Trimming at V came to 3 bases and at J to 2 bases, leaving 4 bases not matched to a gene. The DNA of the CDR3 is TGTGCTAGTGGTTTAACCGGGACAGGGGCCTACAATGAGCAGTTCTTC. Its protein is CASGLTGTGAYNEQFF.

The rearrangement joins TRBV5-4 to TRBJ2-1; D gene ambiguous. The germline gives CDR1 SGHNT, CDR2 YYREEE (reference sequence). V lost 9 bases and J lost 5, with 9 bases in between. The CDR3 has 11 residues. The CDR3 region is CAMGPDNEQFF. In DNA form, the CDR3 reads TGTGCCATGGGCCCTGACAATGAGCAGTTCTTC.

The genes are TRBV4-3 and TRBJ2-1, with D perhaps TRBD2 (6 bases). From germline, CDR1 is LGHNA and CDR2 YSLEER. The CDR3 is made up of 17 amino acids. Between the trimmed V and J ends, which lost 0 bases and 0 bases, there was a span of 12 bases. This CDR3 reads CASSQDMVGSSYNEQFF. The CDR3 DNA reads as TGCGCCAGCAGCCAAGATATGGTCGGGAGCTCCTACAATGAGCAGTTCTTC.

This clone was seen only once. The chain has TRBV5-1 and TRBJ2-7, with D possibly matching TRBD2 (5 bases). Per the germline V gene, CDR1 is SGHRS and CDR2 is YFSETQ. The ends were cut back, 1 base at V and 3 bases at J, with 14 bases in the middle. This CDR3 is built from 15 residues. The CDR3 DNA sequence: TGCGCCAGCAGCTTGAATCCGGGGTCAAGCTACGAGCAGTACTTC. As protein: CASSLNPGSSYEQYF.